This TCR beta chain was retrieved from a study of T cells in Graves' hyperthyroidism and ophthalmopathy (dated by TCRdb to 2018 to 2020). At the level of the whole study: Peripheral blood was sampled at the time of initial diagnosis, prior to any treatment. After sampling, hyperthyroidism patients received methimazole starting at 30 mg daily, and ophthalmopathy patients received high-dose intravenous methylprednisolone. The paper reports TCR Vbeta CDR3 sequencing of more than 120 peripheral blood samples: some 44 ophthalmopathy, about 75 hyperthyroidism and around 17 progressor patients. An independent validation cohort of about 19 hyperthyroidism patients and 17 patients who later progressed to ophthalmopathy tested prospective prediction of ophthalmopathy. TCR V-J signatures able to tell the groups apart were searched for in a discovery cohort of more than 90 patients, of whom roughly 42 had Graves' ophthalmopathy and under 65 had stable Graves' hyperthyroidism. The 95 to 100 discovery patients were randomly divided into training and test sets at a 7:3 ratio. In addition, the study compared T-cell repertoires in thyroid tissue and in blood from roughly six Graves' hyperthyroidism patients.

This clonotype was recorded a few times. This clone's antigen is unknown. Within one base of it there is no much larger clone, and no base qualities were kept. The paper as a whole reports these results and caveats: Sample size was not statistically predetermined, and blinding of investigators to group allocation was not performed. Most expanded thyroid clonotypes (frequency above 0.001) were also detected in blood, suggesting blood repertoires may reflect thyroid immune responses. A model built on a 13 V-J signature distinguished ophthalmopathy from stable hyperthyroidism, reaching about 89% sensitivity and about 81% specificity in cross-validation and 80%/75% in testing. In validation, the model predicted progression to ophthalmopathy with about 71% sensitivity and around 72% specificity, a median of roughly seven months before onset.

The TCR beta CDR3 regions were amplified from RNA transcripts. The TCR CDR3 was subjected to a first round of RT-PCR using the HTBI primer set and the Qiagen OneStep RT-PCR kit. Libraries were constructed in a second round of multiplex PCR, after which size selection and purification were performed. Paired-end sequencing of the libraries was performed with 100 bp reads on an Illumina HiSeq2000. The authors' analysis ran thus. SOAPnuke was used to process the raw data, removing reads that contained adapters or uncalled bases, had a mean Phred below 15, or lacked an exact match to the constant primer or identifier. High-quality paired reads were merged with COPE v1.2.5, and unique nucleotide sequences were defined as clonotypes. MiTCR v1.1 was used to align the clonotypes against IMGT TRBV, TRBD and TRBJ reference segments. The analysis included only V-J combinations with a frequency above 0.0001, which together covered roughly 99% of the repertoires. A TCS score was defined as the ratio of F50 (clonal expansion) to E x V (chaos), with BLOSUM62-based TCRdist applied between CDR3 peptides within each V-J. Welch's t-statistics and random forest reduced 514 V-J features to 10 to 15, which were used in a naive Bayes classifier (R e1071). Starting from the raw public reads, TCRdb applied fastp trimming at Q25, assembled clones with MiXCR and retained in-frame beta chains. Rows matching on CDR3 protein sequence are summarized as one entry with the most common DNA and genes. TCRdb, rather than the study authors, made the V and J calls. Present in this sample are approximately 740,000 distinct CDR3 sequences, approximately 14% of which were seen just once. The ten top clones hold 10% of the sample.

Stable Graves' hyperthyroidism was defined as the absence of progression to ophthalmopathy over 18 months of follow-up. Hyperthyroidism patients were newly diagnosed, had a disease duration of under 2 months, and were aged 18 to 65 years. Patients with uncontrolled infections, other autoimmune diseases, pregnancy or lactation were excluded. Clinical symptoms, serum thyroxine and TRAb, thyroid ultrasound, and orbital computed tomography formed the basis for the diagnoses. PBMCs were separated from 7.5 to 10 ml of fresh peripheral blood using Ficoll-Paque density gradient centrifugation. Total RNA was extracted using Trizol reagent, and RNA quality was assessed on an Agilent 2100 Bioanalyzer. Spanning cysteine to phenylalanine, the CDR3 consists of 18 amino acids. CDR3 DNA only is kept here, 54 bases in frame from base 1. Reading the germline V gene (reference sequence) gives CDR1 SEHNR and CDR2 FQNEAQ. Trimming takes 5 bases off V and 0 bases off J; junction bases not matched to a gene: 4.

What was sequenced was blood. This sequence originates from a woman between 18 and 29 years old with Graves' hyperthyroidism. The V gene is TRBV7-9 and the J gene is TRBJ2-1; 16 bases in between match TRBD2. The sequence in DNA is TGTGCCAGCAGCCCTGGGACTAGCGGGAGGGCCTCCTACAATGAGCAGTTCTTC. Translated, it reads CASSPGTSGRASYNEQFF.